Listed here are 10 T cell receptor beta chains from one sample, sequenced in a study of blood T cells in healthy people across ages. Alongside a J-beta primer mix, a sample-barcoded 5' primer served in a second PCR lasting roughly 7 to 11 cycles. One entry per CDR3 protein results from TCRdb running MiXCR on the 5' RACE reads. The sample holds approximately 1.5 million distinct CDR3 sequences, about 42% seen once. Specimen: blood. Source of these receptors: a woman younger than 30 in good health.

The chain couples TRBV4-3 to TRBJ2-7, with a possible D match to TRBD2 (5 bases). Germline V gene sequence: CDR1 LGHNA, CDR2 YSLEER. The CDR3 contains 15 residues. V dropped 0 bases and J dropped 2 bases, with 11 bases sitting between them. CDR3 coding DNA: TGCGCCAGCAGCCAAGATCCGGGGATTGCCTACGAGCAGTACTTC. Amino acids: CASSQDPGIAYEQYF.

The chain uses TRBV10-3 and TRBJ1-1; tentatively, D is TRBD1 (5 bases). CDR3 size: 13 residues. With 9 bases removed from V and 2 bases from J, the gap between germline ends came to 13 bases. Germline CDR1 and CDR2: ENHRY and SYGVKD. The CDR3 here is CAIGGTANTEAFF. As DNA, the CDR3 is TGTGCCATAGGCGGGACGGCAAACACTGAAGCTTTCTTT.

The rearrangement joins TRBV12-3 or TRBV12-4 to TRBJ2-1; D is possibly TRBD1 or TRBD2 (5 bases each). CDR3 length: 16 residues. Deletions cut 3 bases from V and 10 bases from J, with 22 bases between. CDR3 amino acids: CASSLGVQPPQGEQFF. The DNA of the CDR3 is TGTGCCAGCAGTTTGGGGGTGCAGCCGCCTCAGGGAGAGCAGTTCTTC.

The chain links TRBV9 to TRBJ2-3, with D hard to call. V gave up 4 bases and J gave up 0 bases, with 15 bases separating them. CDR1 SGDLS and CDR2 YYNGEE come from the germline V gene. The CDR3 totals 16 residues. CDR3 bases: TGTGCCAGCAGCAATAACCCCAGGTCCAGCACAGATACGCAGTATTTT. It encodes CASSNNPRSSTDTQYF. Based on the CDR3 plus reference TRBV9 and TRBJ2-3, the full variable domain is DSGVTQTPKHLITATGQRVTLRCSPRSGDLSVYWYQQSLDQGLQFLIQYYNGEERAKGNILERFSAQQFPDLHSELNLSSLELGDSALYFCASSNNPRSSTDTQYFGPGTRLTVL.

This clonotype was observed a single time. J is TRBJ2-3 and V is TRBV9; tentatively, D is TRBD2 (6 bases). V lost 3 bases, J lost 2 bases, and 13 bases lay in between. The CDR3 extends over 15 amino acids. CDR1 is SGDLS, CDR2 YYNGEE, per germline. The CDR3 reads CASSARDWDTDTQYF. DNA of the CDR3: TGTGCCAGCAGCGCCCGGGACTGGGACACAGATACGCAGTATTTT.

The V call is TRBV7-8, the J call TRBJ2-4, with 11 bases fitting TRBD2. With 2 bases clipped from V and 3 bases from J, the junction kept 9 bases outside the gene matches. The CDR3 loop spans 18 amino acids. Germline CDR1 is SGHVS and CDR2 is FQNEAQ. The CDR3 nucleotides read TGTGCCAGCAGCTTAACACTAGCGGGGGTTGGGGGCAAAAACATTCAGTACTTC. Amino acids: CASSLTLAGVGGKNIQYF.

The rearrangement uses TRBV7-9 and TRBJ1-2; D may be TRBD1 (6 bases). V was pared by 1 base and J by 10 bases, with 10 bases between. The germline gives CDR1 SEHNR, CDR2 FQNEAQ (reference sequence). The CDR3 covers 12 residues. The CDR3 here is CASSLGGAFYTF. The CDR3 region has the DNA TGTGCCAGCAGCTTAGGGGGGGCCTTCTACACCTTC.

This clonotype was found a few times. The CDR3 DNA sequence: TGTGCCAGCAGTTATAACGGTTGGCTAGCGGTACTAGGGAATGAGCAGTTCTTC. This gives the protein CASSYNGWLAVLGNEQFF. The chain carries TRBV6-2 or TRBV6-3 and TRBJ2-1, with 7 bases aligning to TRBD2. J gave up 7 bases and V 3 bases, and 18 bases lay outside the gene matches. CDR1 is MNHEY and CDR2 is SVGEGT in the germline V gene. The CDR3 length is 18 residues.

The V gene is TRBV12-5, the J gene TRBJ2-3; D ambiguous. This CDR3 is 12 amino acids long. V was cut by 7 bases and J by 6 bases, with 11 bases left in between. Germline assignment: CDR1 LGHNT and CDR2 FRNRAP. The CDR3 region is CASVNPGDTQYF. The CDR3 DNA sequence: TGTGCTAGTGTCAATCCCGGGGATACGCAGTATTTT.

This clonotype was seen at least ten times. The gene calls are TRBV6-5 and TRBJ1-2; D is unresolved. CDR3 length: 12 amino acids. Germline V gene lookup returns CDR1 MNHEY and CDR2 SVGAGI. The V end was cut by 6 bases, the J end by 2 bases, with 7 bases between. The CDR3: CASRLGNYGYTF. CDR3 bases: TGTGCCAGCAGGTTGGGGAACTATGGCTACACCTTC.